A selection of T cell receptor beta chains follows, all from one sample in a study of beta chain features in type 1 diabetes. TCRdb's copy holds only in-frame clones and misses some; the assay was immunoSEQ multiplex PCR. The table has some 44,000 clones, 65% to 70% seen once. Specimen: Tregs from blood. These receptors came from a woman in her late teens or twenties with type 1 diabetes. Each CDR3 is given with its conserved first and last residue. D genes are given only for firm matches. Size tells how often a clone was seen (once, few, many) or the class of an expanded clone, and some rows leave it out.

cdr3_aa cdr3_nt d_call j_call v_call clone_size
CASSLSYPSGVSTDTQYF TGTGCCAGCAGTTTATCGTACCCTAGCGGAGTTAGCACAGATACGCAGTATTTT TRBD2 TRBJ2-3 TRBV27 .
CASPEQGQETQYF TGTGCCAGCCCAGAACAGGGCCAAGAGACCCAGTACTTC . TRBJ2-5 TRBV27 .
CASSIGGGNEKLFF TGTGCCAGCAGCATCGGGGGGGGTAATGAAAAGCTGTTTTTT . TRBJ1-4 TRBV7-2 .
CASSLGGGEKLFF TGTGCCAGCAGCTTAGGAGGAGGGGAAAAACTGTTTTTT . TRBJ1-4 TRBV7-2 .
CAIKGVNTEAFF TGTGCCATCAAGGGGGTGAACACTGAAGCTTTCTTT . TRBJ1-1 TRBV10-3 few
CASSLMGENQPQHF TGTGCCAGCAGCCTTATGGGAGAAAATCAGCCCCAGCATTTT . TRBJ1-5 TRBV7-9 .
CASSATTGAAGNTIYF TGTGCCAGCAGCGCTACGACAGGGGCGGCTGGAAACACCATATATTTT TRBD1 TRBJ1-3 TRBV5-5 .
CASSLLSNYGYTF TGTGCCAGCAGTTTACTGTCTAACTATGGCTACACCTTC . TRBJ1-2 TRBV27 .
CASSGQGASASREKLFF TGTGCCAGCTCCGGACAGGGGGCCTCGGCGTCGAGAGAAAAACTGTTTTTT TRBD1 TRBJ1-4 TRBV18 .
CASHRDRNTEAFF TGTGCCAGCCACCGTGACAGGAACACTGAAGCTTTCTTT . TRBJ1-1 TRBV19 few
CASRPRGSRSYEQYF TGTGCCAGCAGGCCGAGGGGGTCAAGGTCCTACGAGCAGTACTTC . TRBJ2-7 TRBV28 few
CAWGAGGRQETQYF TGTGCCTGGGGGGCGGGGGGTCGGCAAGAGACCCAGTACTTC TRBD2 TRBJ2-5 TRBV30 .
CASLAGDNTDTQYF TGTGCCAGCTTAGCGGGGGACAACACAGATACGCAGTATTTT TRBD2 TRBJ2-3 TRBV6-1 .
CASSLQGARTNFTGELFF TGTGCCAGCAGCTTACAGGGGGCCCGGACAAATTTCACCGGGGAGCTGTTTTTT TRBD1 TRBJ2-2 TRBV7-9 few
CASSQDEGLSGNTIYF TGCGCCAGCAGCCAAGATGAGGGATTGTCTGGAAACACCATATATTTT . TRBJ1-3 TRBV4-1 .
CASSQDKPQHF TGTGCCAGCAGCCAGGATAAGCCCCAGCATTTT . TRBJ1-5 TRBV5-4 .
CASSHKTGLSYNEQFF TGTGCCAGCAGCCACAAGACAGGACTCTCCTACAATGAGCAGTTCTTC . TRBJ2-1 TRBV4-2 .
CATSRETGGGNQPQHF TGTGCCACCAGTAGGGAGACGGGAGGAGGCAATCAGCCCCAGCATTTT . TRBJ1-5 TRBV15 few
CASSSGTGDETQYF TGCGCCAGCAGCTCGGGGACAGGGGACGAGACCCAGTACTTC TRBD1 TRBJ2-5 TRBV5-1 once
CASSLGAGGSFF TGTGCCAGCAGCTTGGGAGCGGGAGGGTCGTTCTTC TRBD2 TRBJ2-1 TRBV5-4 few
CASSSLGLWDREETQYF TGTGCCAGCAGTTCTCTAGGGCTTTGGGACAGGGAAGAGACCCAGTACTTC TRBD1 TRBJ2-5 TRBV11-3 .
CASTGGGSGNQPQHF TGTGCCAGCACGGGGGGGGGCTCGGGCAATCAGCCCCAGCATTTT . TRBJ1-5 TRBV28 .
CASSRSGDSNQPQHF TGTGCCAGCAGCAGGTCCGGAGATAGCAATCAGCCCCAGCATTTT . TRBJ1-5 TRBV7-2 few
CAISEQGGVEKLFF TGTGCCATCAGTGAACAGGGAGGGGTTGAAAAACTGTTTTTT . TRBJ1-4 TRBV10-3 .